Presented here are 28 T cell receptor beta chains from one specimen sequenced in a study of cytomegalovirus exposure and HLA in healthy donors. With 60 Vbeta and 13 Jbeta primers, the PCR was carried out. The repertoire was sequenced with immunoSEQ multiplex PCR; TCRdb's copy has only in-frame clones and lacks some. The data show about 140,000 clones, over 70% seen once. The specimen was PBMCs. These receptors all come from a man younger than 35 in good health and CMV-seronegative.

The chain links TRBV5-1 to TRBJ2-3; tentative D call: TRBD1 (6 bases). Trimming stripped 4 bases from V and 1 base from J, with 19 bases between. The CDR3 extends over 17 amino acids. From germline, CDR1 is SGHRS and CDR2 YFSETQ. The CDR3 region has the DNA TGCGCCAGCAGCAGAAGGGGTCAGGGGAAGGGCACAGATACGCAGTATTTT. As protein: CASSRRGQGKGTDTQYF. Full variable domain (outside the CDR3, taken from reference TRBV5-1 and TRBJ2-3): KAGVTQTPRYLIKTRGQQVTLSCSPISGHRSVSWYQQTPGQGLQFLFEYFSETQRNKGNFPGRFSGRQFSNSRSEMNVSTLELGDSALYLCASSRRGQGKGTDTQYFGPGTRLTVL.

The chain has TRBV7-9 and TRBJ1-5; no definite D call. Germline-derived CDR1 and CDR2 are SEHNR and FQNEAQ (reference sequence). CDR3 length: 14 residues. Trimming cost V 1 base and J 2 bases, with 6 bases left between them. The CDR3 protein is CASSLGGRNQPQHF. CDR3 coding DNA: TGTGCCAGCAGCTTAGGCGGGCGCAATCAGCCCCAGCATTTT.

This chain connects TRBV9 to TRBJ2-3; 8 bases are a match to TRBD1. After removal of 3 bases from V and 5 bases from J, the junction contained 11 bases not matched to a gene. CDR3 length equals 16 residues. Per the germline V gene, CDR1 is SGDLS and CDR2 is YYNGEE. The CDR3 region is CASSEQGAFHIDTQYF. The CDR3 DNA reads TGTGCCAGCAGCGAGCAGGGGGCATTTCACATAGATACGCAGTATTTT.

The V and J genes are TRBV27 and TRBJ2-5; weak D call: TRBD2 (6 bases). This CDR3 spans 13 amino acids. V was trimmed by 6 bases and J by 7 bases, leaving 15 bases between them. Germline V gene sequence: CDR1 MNHEY, CDR2 SMNVEV (reference sequence). This chain's CDR3 is CASSPPGRRTQYF. The CDR3, as DNA: TGTGCCAGCAGCCCCCCAGGGAGGCGGACCCAGTACTTC.

This chain connects TRBV7-8 to TRBJ2-7, with 8 bases aligning to TRBD1. CDR1 is SGHVS, CDR2 FQNEAQ, per germline. After removal of 5 bases from V and 0 bases from J, the junction contained 9 bases not matched to a gene. The CDR3 totals 16 residues. CDR3 region: CASSPSTGEISYEQYF. The CDR3 bases are TGTGCCAGCAGCCCATCGACAGGGGAAATCTCCTACGAGCAGTACTTC.

This sequence joins TRBV30 and TRBJ1-5, with 12 positions matching TRBD1. Germline trimming cut 1 base from V and 1 base from J; bases unmatched to any gene: 2. The CDR3 has 16 residues. Germline V gene sequence: CDR1 GTSNPN, CDR2 SVGIG (reference sequence). The CDR3 here is CAWSGDRGLSNQPQHF. In nucleotides, the CDR3 is TGTGCCTGGAGTGGGGACAGGGGGCTAAGCAATCAGCCCCAGCATTTT.

This sequence joins TRBV5-6 and TRBJ2-1; D gene unclear. CDR3 length equals 13 residues. Trimming took 5 bases from V and 2 from J, leaving 8 bases between them. The germline V gene encodes CDR1 SGHDT and CDR2 YYEEEE. CDR3 bases: TGTGCCAGCAGTAAAAGAGCCTACAATGAGCAGTTCTTC. Protein sequence: CASSKRAYNEQFF.

V gene TRBV11-2 combines with J gene TRBJ2-7, with 9 positions matching TRBD2. V was pared by 2 bases and J by 0 bases, with 2 bases of the junction left unmatched. Germline assignment: CDR1 SGHAT and CDR2 FQNNGV. This CDR3 comprises 15 residues. CDR3: CASSLRGGDSYEQYF. Written as DNA, the CDR3 is TGTGCCAGCAGCTTACGCGGGGGGGACTCCTACGAGCAGTACTTC.

The J gene is TRBJ1-3, the V gene TRBV7-2; D may be TRBD1 (6 bases). The CDR3 consists of 15 residues. The germline V gene encodes CDR1 SGHTA and CDR2 FQGNSA. Trimming removed 2 bases from V and 1 base from J, with 9 bases in between. The CDR3 DNA is TGTGCCAGCAGCTTACAGGGGTGGTCTGGAAACACCATATATTTT. It encodes CASSLQGWSGNTIYF.

Details on this clone: Other nucleotide sequences in the sample specify the same CDR3. The gene calls are TRBV14 and TRBJ1-2; the D is unclear. This CDR3 region has 13 residues. V was pared by 1 base and J by 2 bases, with 5 bases between. The germline V gene encodes CDR1 SGHDN and CDR2 FVKESK. CDR3: CASSQGQNYGYTF. In DNA form, the CDR3 reads TGTGCCAGCAGCCAAGGTCAGAACTATGGCTACACCTTC.

The chain recombines TRBV14 with TRBJ1-6, with unresolved D. V lost 3 bases and J lost 4, with 13 bases in between. Germline V gives CDR1 SGHDN, CDR2 FVKESK. The CDR3 contains 16 residues. Here the CDR3 reads CASSQSSGNYNSPLHF. CDR3 DNA sequence: TGTGCCAGCAGCCAGTCGTCCGGGAATTATAATTCACCCCTCCACTTT.

The V gene is TRBV29-1, the J gene TRBJ1-2; 12 bases agree with TRBD1. The V and J ends lost 3 bases and 7 bases, in that order; junction bases with no gene match: 6. Germline V CDR1 and CDR2: SQVTM, ANQGSEA. The CDR3 has 14 residues. CDR3 residues: CSVDRGQGALGYTF. CDR3 DNA: TGCAGCGTTGATAGGGGACAGGGGGCGCTTGGCTACACCTTC.

The genes are TRBV6-4 and TRBJ1-2; the match to TRBD1 covers 11 bases. From germline, CDR1 is MRHNA and CDR2 SNTAGT. The CDR3 contains 14 residues. V was clipped by 6 bases and J by 1 base; unmatched bases: 1. Here the CDR3 DNA reads TGTGCCAGCAGGGGACAGGGGGTTAACTATGGCTACACCTTC. Residues: CASRGQGVNYGYTF.

V gene TRBV28 combines with J gene TRBJ2-2; TRBD1 aligns across 7 bases. V shed 7 bases and J 3 bases; nucleotides not matched to a gene: 5. In germline, CDR1 is MDHEN, CDR2 SYDVKM. The CDR3 totals 14 residues. The CDR3 loop is CASTDRVDTGELFF. In DNA, the CDR3 is TGTGCCAGCACCGACAGGGTGGACACCGGGGAGCTGTTTTTT.

The chain couples TRBV14 to TRBJ1-2; 8 positions match TRBD1. Trimming cost V 4 bases and J 4 bases; bases outside gene matches: 2. The CDR3 is 13 amino acids. Germline V gives CDR1 SGHDN, CDR2 FVKESK. The CDR3 loop reads CASSRGQGYGYTF. Written as DNA, the CDR3 is TGTGCCAGCAGCCGCGGACAGGGCTATGGCTACACCTTC.

This clone has more than one count but fewer than ten. The CDR3 is CASSQSRGSTGNTIYF. The CDR3 coding sequence is TGCGCCAGCAGCCAAAGTAGAGGGAGCACTGGAAACACCATATATTTT. The chain joins TRBV4-3 to TRBJ1-3; the D is unclear. Germline V gives CDR1 LGHNA, CDR2 YSLEER. The V end lost 2 bases, the J end lost 2 bases, and 13 bases lay between the germline ends. This CDR3 is 16 amino acids long.

This clone appeared a single time. The V call is TRBV7-2, the J call TRBJ1-2; D not certain. The CDR3 runs to 12 residues. The germline V and J ends were trimmed by 3 bases and 8 bases, with 10 bases remaining between them. From germline, CDR1 is SGHTA and CDR2 FQGNSA. The CDR3 reads CASSFSSEGYTF. CDR3 in DNA: TGTGCCAGCAGCTTCAGTTCAGAAGGCTACACCTTC. Full variable domain (remainder filled in from reference TRBV7-2 and TRBJ1-2): GAGVSQSPSNKVTEKGKDVELRCDPISGHTALYWYRQSLGQGLEFLIYFQGNSAPDKSGLPSDRFSAERTGGSVSTLTIQRTQQEDSAVYLCASSFSSEGYTFGSGTRLTVV.

The V gene is TRBV19, the J gene TRBJ2-1; TRBD1 might be the D (6 bases). V dropped 7 bases and J dropped 7 bases, with 11 bases sitting between them. The CDR3 is made up of 12 amino acids. CDR1 is LNHDA, CDR2 SQIVND, per germline (reference sequence). The CDR3 sequence is CASMNRVNEQFF. DNA for the CDR3: TGTGCCAGTATGAACAGGGTTAATGAGCAGTTCTTC.

The chain combines TRBV15 with TRBJ1-2; D is perhaps TRBD1 (5 bases). This CDR3 spans 17 amino acids. CDR1 is LNHNV, CDR2 YYDKDF, per germline (reference sequence). Trimming removed 2 bases from V and 6 bases from J, with 22 bases in between. CDR3 loop: CATSRNPWQGGDDGYTF. CDR3 DNA: TGTGCCACCAGCAGAAACCCCTGGCAGGGTGGGGATGATGGCTACACCTTC.

This clone has a handful of counts. V gene TRBV13 combines with J gene TRBJ1-1, with D uncertain. The CDR3 consists of 14 residues. With 2 bases removed from V and 7 bases from J, the gap between germline ends came to 14 bases. Looked up from germline, CDR1 is PRHDT and CDR2 is FYEKMQ (reference sequence). The CDR3 here is CASSLRPGGIEAFF. Here the CDR3 DNA reads TGTGCCAGCAGCTTACGCCCGGGAGGGATTGAAGCTTTCTTT.

The chain carries TRBV6-1 and TRBJ1-6; 9 nucleotides align to TRBD1. Germline V gene sequence: CDR1 MNHNS, CDR2 SASEGT. The CDR3 contains 15 residues. V was clipped by 6 bases and J by 7 bases; unmatched bases: 7. CDR3 loop: CASSWGTGRNSPLHF. The CDR3 nucleotides are TGTGCCAGCAGCTGGGGGACAGGGAGGAATTCACCCCTCCACTTT.

This clone showed up just a few times. The chain uses TRBV6-6 and TRBJ1-5, with TRBD1 identical over 8 bases. The CDR3 loop spans 15 amino acids. V gave up 4 bases and J gave up 5 bases; unmatched junction bases: 7. CDR1 is MNHNY and CDR2 is SVGAGI in the germline V gene (reference sequence). The CDR3 DNA is TGTGCCAGCAGTTTCGGACAGGGTGGCCATCAGCCCCAGCATTTT. Translation: CASSFGQGGHQPQHF.

The CDR3 sequence: CASSIVRGAYEQYF. CDR3 nucleotide sequence: TGTGCCAGTAGTATAGTCCGGGGGGCGTACGAGCAGTACTTC. This sequence joins TRBV19 and TRBJ2-7; possible D gene TRBD2, 7 bases. Germline V gene sequence: CDR1 LNHDA, CDR2 SQIVND (reference sequence). This CDR3 spans 14 amino acids. V gave up 1 base and J gave up 4 bases, with 11 bases separating them.

The rearrangement joins TRBV7-9 to TRBJ1-1; tentatively, D is TRBD1 (6 bases). This CDR3 contains 15 residues. Germline V gene sequence: CDR1 SEHNR, CDR2 FQNEAQ (reference sequence). Trimming removed 5 bases at V and 2 bases at J, with 15 bases between. The CDR3 region has the DNA TGTGCCAGCAGCACCCGACAGGACCCTAACACTGAAGCTTTCTTT. It translates to CASSTRQDPNTEAFF.

The chain couples TRBV2 to TRBJ2-3, with D tentatively TRBD1 (6 bases). Trimming left V 7 bases short and J 9 bases short, with 11 bases between. The CDR3 loop spans 11 amino acids. Germline assignment: CDR1 SNHLY and CDR2 FYNNEI. The CDR3 nucleotides are TGTGCCAGCAATGGACAGAAGACGCAGTATTTT. Protein: CASNGQKTQYF.

This clone occurred a few times. The rearrangement uses TRBV27 and TRBJ1-1, with D uncertain. V gave up 8 bases and J gave up 1 base, with 8 bases separating them. The CDR3 is made up of 12 amino acids. Germline lookup yields CDR1 MNHEY and CDR2 SMNVEV (reference sequence). DNA of the CDR3: TGTGCCAGCCGGTATGGGAACACTGAAGCTTTCTTT. Its protein is CASRYGNTEAFF.

The chain has TRBV4-1 and TRBJ2-7, with TRBD2 identical over 8 bases. Germline CDR1 and CDR2: MGHRA and YSYEKL. CDR3 length: 15 residues. V gave up 3 bases and J gave up 1 base; unmatched junction bases: 5. The chain's CDR3 is CASSHPRGGSYEQYF. The CDR3 DNA reads as TGCGCCAGCAGCCACCCCCGCGGGGGGTCCTACGAGCAGTACTTC.

This chain joins TRBV29-1 and TRBJ2-7; D possibly corresponds to TRBD1 (5 bases). The CDR3 runs to 15 residues. The germline V gene has CDR1 SQVTM and CDR2 ANQGSEA. V shed 0 bases and J shed 2 bases, with 14 bases lying between them. As DNA, the CDR3 is TGCAGCGTTGAAGATACAGGCCAAGGGACCTACGAGCAGTACTTC. Its translation: CSVEDTGQGTYEQYF.